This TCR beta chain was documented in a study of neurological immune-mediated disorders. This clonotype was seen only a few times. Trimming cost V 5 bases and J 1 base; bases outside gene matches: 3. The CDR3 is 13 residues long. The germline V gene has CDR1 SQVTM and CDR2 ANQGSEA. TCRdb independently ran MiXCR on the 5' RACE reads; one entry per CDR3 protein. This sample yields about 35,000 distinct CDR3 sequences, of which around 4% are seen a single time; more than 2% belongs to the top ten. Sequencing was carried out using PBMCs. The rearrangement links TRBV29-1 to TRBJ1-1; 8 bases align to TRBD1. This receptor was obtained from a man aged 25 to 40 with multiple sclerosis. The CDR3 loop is CSVLQGGNTEAFF. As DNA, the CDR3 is TGCAGCGTTTTACAGGGGGGGAACACTGAAGCTTTCTTT.